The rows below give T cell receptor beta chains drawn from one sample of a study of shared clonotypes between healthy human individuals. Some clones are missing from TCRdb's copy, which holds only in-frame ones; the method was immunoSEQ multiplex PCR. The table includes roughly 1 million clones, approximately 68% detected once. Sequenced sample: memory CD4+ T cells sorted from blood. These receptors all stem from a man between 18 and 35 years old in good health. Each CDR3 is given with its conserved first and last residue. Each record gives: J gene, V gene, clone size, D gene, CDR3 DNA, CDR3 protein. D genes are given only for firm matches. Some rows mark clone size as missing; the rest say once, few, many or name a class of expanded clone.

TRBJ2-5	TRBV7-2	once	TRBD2	TGTGCCAGCAGCTCGGGACTAGTGCAAGAGACCCAGTACTTC	CASSSGLVQETQYF
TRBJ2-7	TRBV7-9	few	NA	TGTGCCAGCAGCTTCTCCGCAGGGGACGGCTACGAGCAGTACTTC	CASSFSAGDGYEQYF
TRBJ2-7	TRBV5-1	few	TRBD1	TGCGCCAGCAGCCTCGACGGGACAGGGGGCTACGAGCAGTACTTC	CASSLDGTGGYEQYF
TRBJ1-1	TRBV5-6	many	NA	TGTGCCAGCAGCTCATATCAGGGGAACACTGAAGCTTTCTTT	CASSSYQGNTEAFF
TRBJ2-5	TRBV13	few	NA	TGTGCCAGCAGCTCACCGAAGACAGAGAATAGAGAGACCCAGTACTTC	CASSSPKTENRETQYF
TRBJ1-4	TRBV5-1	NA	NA	TGCGCCAGCAGCCCTACAGCAACTAATGAAAAACTGTTTTTT	CASSPTATNEKLFF
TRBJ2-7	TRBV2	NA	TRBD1	TGTGCCAGCGGACCGGGACAGGGATCCTACGAGCAGTACTTC	CASGPGQGSYEQYF
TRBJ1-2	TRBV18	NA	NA	TGTGCCAGCTCCTCCGGGGCCCCGTTTTACACCTTC	CASSSGAPFYTF
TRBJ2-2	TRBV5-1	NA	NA	TGCGCCAGCAGCTTGGAGGGGCACACCGGGGAGCTGTTTTTT	CASSLEGHTGELFF
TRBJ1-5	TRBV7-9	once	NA	TGTGCCAGCAGCTTACTCATACGTAGCAATCAGCCCCAGCATTTT	CASSLLIRSNQPQHF
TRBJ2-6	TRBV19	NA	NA	TGTGCCAGCAAGGCGGAAATAGGTGGGGCCAACGTCCTGACTTTC	CASKAEIGGANVLTF
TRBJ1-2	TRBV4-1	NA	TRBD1	TGCGCCAGCAGCCAAGGGCCGGGACAGGGGTTCTATGGCTACACCTTC	CASSQGPGQGFYGYTF
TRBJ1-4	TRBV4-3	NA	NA	TGCGCCAGCAGCCAAGAATCAGGCCTACATAATGAAAAACTGTTTTTT	CASSQESGLHNEKLFF
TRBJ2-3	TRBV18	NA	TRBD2	TGTGCCAGCTCACCGGGACTAGCGTTACTGGGAGATACGCAGTATTTT	CASSPGLALLGDTQYF
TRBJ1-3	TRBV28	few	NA	TGTGCCAGCAGTTATAAGAACACCATATATTTT	CASSYKNTIYF
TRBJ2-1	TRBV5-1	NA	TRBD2	TGCGCCAGCAGCTGGACTAGCGGGAGAAATGAGCAGTTCTTC	CASSWTSGRNEQFF
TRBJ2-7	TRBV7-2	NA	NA	TGTGCCAGCAGCTCCCCGTGGCCACCCTACGAGCAGTACTTC	CASSSPWPPYEQYF
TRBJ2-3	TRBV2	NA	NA	TGTGCCAGCAGTGCCCAGTATGGCACAGATACGCAGTATTTT	CASSAQYGTDTQYF
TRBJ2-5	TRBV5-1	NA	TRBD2	TGCGCCAGCAGCAGCTTAGCCAGCCGACTAGCGGGGAGGAGGGAGACCCAGTACTTC	CASSSLASRLAGRRETQYF
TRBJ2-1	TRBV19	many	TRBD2	TGTGCCAGTAGCCCTAGCGGGAGGGCGTCCTACAATGAGCAGTTCTTC	CASSPSGRASYNEQFF
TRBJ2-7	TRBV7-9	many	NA	TGTGCCAGCAGCTTAGATTACGGGGGTCTCTACTTC	CASSLDYGGLYF
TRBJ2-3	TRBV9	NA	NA	TGTGCCAGCAGCGTATTGGGGGAGAAGTTGACAGATACGCAGTATTTT	CASSVLGEKLTDTQYF
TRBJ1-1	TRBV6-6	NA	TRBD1	TGTGCCAGCAGTTACCAGACAGGGGTGAACACTGAAGCTTTCTTT	CASSYQTGVNTEAFF
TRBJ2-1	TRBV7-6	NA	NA	TGTGCCAGCAGCTTAAGAGGCAGGGCGGACTACAATGAGCAGTTCTTC	CASSLRGRADYNEQFF
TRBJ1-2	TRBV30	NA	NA	TGTGCCTGGAGTGTACGCAGGGACGATGGCTACACCTTC	CAWSVRRDDGYTF
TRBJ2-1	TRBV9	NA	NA	TGTGCCAGCAGCCTCAACCCGAGGGGGGATGAGCAGTTCTTC	CASSLNPRGDEQFF
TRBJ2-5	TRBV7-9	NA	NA	TGTGCCAGCAGCTTGTCCAGGGGCCCAGAGACCCAGTACTTC	CASSLSRGPETQYF
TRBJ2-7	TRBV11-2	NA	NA	TGTGCCGCAGGGGACTCCGGACAGCTCTACGAGCAGTACTTC	CAAGDSGQLYEQYF
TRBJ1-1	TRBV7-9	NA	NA	TGTGCCAGCAGCTTAGGGGCAGGACAGCCGACTACTGAAGCTTTCTTT	CASSLGAGQPTTEAFF
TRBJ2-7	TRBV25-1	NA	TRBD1	TGTGCCAGCACTTATGGGACAGGAGGATGGGGCTCCTACGAGCAGTACTTC	CASTYGTGGWGSYEQYF
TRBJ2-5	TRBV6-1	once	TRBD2	TGTGCCAGCACCTTCTGGGAGGGAGAGACCCAGTACTTC	CASTFWEGETQYF
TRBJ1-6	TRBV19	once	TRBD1	TGTGCCAGTAGTATGGGGCCGAACAGGGGGCAGGGGGCCCTCCACTTT	CASSMGPNRGQGALHF
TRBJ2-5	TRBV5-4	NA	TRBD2	TGTGCCAGCAGCACACCCCTAGCGGGAGTGGAGACCCAGTACTTC	CASSTPLAGVETQYF
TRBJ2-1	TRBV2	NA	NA	TGTGCCAGCAGTGGGACCACTCCCCGGGAGCAGTTCTTC	CASSGTTPREQFF
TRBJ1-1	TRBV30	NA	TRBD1	TGTGCCTGGACCCGGGACAGGGCCCTAGTTGGAGCTTTCTTT	CAWTRDRALVGAFF
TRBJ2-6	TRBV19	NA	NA	TGTGCCAGTCTTAAGGACGGGGCTGGGGCCAACGTCCTGACTTTC	CASLKDGAGANVLTF
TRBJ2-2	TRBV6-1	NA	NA	TGTGCCACCAGGGTTCCCACCACCGGGGAGCTGTTTTTT	CATRVPTTGELFF
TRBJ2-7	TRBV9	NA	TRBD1	TGTGCCAGCAGCGTAGGGACAGGGACCTACGAGCAGTACTTC	CASSVGTGTYEQYF
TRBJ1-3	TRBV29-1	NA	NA	TGCAGTTGCTCGACAGGCCCCCCCTGGGGTTCTGGAAACACCATATATTTT	CSCSTGPPWGSGNTIYF
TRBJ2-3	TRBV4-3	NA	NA	TGCGCCAGCAGCCAAGGCGGGGTTGGAGATACGCAGTATTTT	CASSQGGVGDTQYF
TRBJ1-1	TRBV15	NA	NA	TGTGCCACCAGCGGTGCCGGAGGCGGGGTGAACACTGAAGCTTTCTTT	CATSGAGGGVNTEAFF
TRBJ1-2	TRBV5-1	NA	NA	TGCGCCAGCAGCTTGTCTATCGGGACAAATGAGGGCTACACCTTC	CASSLSIGTNEGYTF
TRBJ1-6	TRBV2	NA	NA	TGTGCCAGCAGTGACGGGATTGGGAATTCACCCCTCCACTTT	CASSDGIGNSPLHF